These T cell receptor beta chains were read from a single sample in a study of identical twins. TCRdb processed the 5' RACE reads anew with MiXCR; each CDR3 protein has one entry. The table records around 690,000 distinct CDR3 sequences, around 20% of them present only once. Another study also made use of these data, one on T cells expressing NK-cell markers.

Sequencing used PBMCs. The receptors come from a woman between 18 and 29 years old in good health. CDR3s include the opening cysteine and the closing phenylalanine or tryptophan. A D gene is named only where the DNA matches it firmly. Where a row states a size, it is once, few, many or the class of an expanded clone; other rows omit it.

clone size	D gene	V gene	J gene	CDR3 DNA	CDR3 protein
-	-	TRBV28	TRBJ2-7	TGTGCCAGCAGTTTGCCCGATGTTCGTGAGCAGTACTTC	CASSLPDVREQYF
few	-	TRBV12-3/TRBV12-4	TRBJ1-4	TGTGCCAGCAGTTTAGATGCAGGATATCTGTTTTTT	CASSLDAGYLFF
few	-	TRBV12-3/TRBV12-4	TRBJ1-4	TGTGCCAGCAGTTTTGAAGGTTTATCTTCTGAAAAACTGTTTTTT	CASSFEGLSSEKLFF
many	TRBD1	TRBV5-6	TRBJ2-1	TGTGCCAGCACAGATCCGAAGACAGGGGCGGGCAATGAGCAGTTCTTC	CASTDPKTGAGNEQFF
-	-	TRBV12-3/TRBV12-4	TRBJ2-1	TGTGCCAGCAGTCAAAACAGGGCTTCCAATGAGCAGTTCTTC	CASSQNRASNEQFF
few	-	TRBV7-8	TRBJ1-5	TGTGCCAGCAGCTCCAATCGAGGCAATCAGCCCCAGCATTTT	CASSSNRGNQPQHF
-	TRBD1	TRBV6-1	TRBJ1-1	TGTGCCAGCAGCCGATCGACAGGGGTGAACACTGAAGCTTTCTTT	CASSRSTGVNTEAFF
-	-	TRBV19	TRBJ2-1	TGTGCCAGTCAAGGACGTGAGCCCTCGGTTTTCCATGAGCAGTTCTTC	CASQGREPSVFHEQFF
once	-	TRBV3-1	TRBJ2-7	TGTGCCAGCAGCCGCTGGGGCCTAGCGACGAACTACGATCAGTACTTC	CASSRWGLATNYDQYF
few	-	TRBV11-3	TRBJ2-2	TGTGCCAGCAGCTTACACAGGGCCTCCGGGGAGCTGTTTTTT	CASSLHRASGELFF
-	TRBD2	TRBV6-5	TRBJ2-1	TGTGCCAGCAGCGTTACTGTTCGAGCGGGGGGGATGGATGAGCAGTTCTTC	CASSVTVRAGGMDEQFF
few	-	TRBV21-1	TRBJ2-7	TGTGCCAGTACATACAGGGCACGGAACGAGCAGTACTTC	CASTYRARNEQYF
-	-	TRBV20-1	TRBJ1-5	TGCAGTGCTAGGTACGGACGAAGCAATCAGCCCCAGCATTTT	CSARYGRSNQPQHF
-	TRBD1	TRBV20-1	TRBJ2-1	TGCAGTGCTAGTCCGGGACAGATCCTCAATGAGCAGTTCTTC	CSASPGQILNEQFF
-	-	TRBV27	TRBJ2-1	TGTGCCAGCAGTACAGCGGACGCGCAGTTCTTC	CASSTADAQFF
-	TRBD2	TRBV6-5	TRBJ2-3	TGTGCCAGCAGTTACTGGGCTAGCGGGGGCGCAGATACGCAGTATTTT	CASSYWASGGADTQYF
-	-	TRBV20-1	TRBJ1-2	TGCAGTGCTAGAGAGTGGATCTATGGCTACACCTTC	CSAREWIYGYTF
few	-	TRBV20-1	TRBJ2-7	TGCAGTGCTAGCCCCAGTAGTTACTACGAGCAGTACTTC	CSASPSSYYEQYF
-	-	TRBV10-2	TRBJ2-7	TGCGCCAGCAGTGGTTTCCAGGGATCCTACGAGCAGTACTTC	CASSGFQGSYEQYF
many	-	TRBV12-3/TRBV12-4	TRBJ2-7	TGTGCCAGCAGTTTAGGCGGGCCCGTTGGCGAGCAGTACTTC	CASSLGGPVGEQYF
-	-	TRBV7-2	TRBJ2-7	TGTGCCAGCAGCTTAGAGTTCCAGGAGCAGTACTTC	CASSLEFQEQYF
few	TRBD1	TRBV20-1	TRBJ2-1	TGCAGTGCCCCGGACAGGGACGGGTCCTACAATGAGCAGTTCTTC	CSAPDRDGSYNEQFF
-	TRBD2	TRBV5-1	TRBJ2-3	TGCGCCAGCAGCTTTGGCGGGGGGCCGTCTCATACGCAGTATTTT	CASSFGGGPSHTQYF
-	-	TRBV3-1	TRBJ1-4	TGTGCCAGCAGCCGGGGACCTAAAGGAGAAAAACTGTTTTTT	CASSRGPKGEKLFF
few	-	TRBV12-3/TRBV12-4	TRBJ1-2	TGTGCCAGCAGCCCCGGGATTACCTATGGCTACACCTTC	CASSPGITYGYTF
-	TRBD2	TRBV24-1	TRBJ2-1	TGTGCCACCAGTCTTTCCGGGACTAGCGGGAGTACTGAGCAGTTCTTC	CATSLSGTSGSTEQFF
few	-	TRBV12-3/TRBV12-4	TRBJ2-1	TGTGCCAGCAGCGAAACGGGAGCCTTCAATGAGCAGTTCTTC	CASSETGAFNEQFF
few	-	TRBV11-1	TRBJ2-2	TGTGCCAGCAGCTTAAGGGCTAGCGAGCACCGGGAGCTGTTTTTT	CASSLRASEHRELFF
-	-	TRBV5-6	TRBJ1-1	TGTGCCAGCAGCTTGGTGGGGCAGGAAAGAGCTTTCTTT	CASSLVGQERAFF
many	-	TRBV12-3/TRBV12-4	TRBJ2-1	TGTGCCAGCACCCTCGATGATGTGAAGTTCTTC	CASTLDDVKFF
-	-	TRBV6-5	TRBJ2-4	TGTGCCAGCAGTTACTCGCTGCAAGTCGGCATTCAGTACTTC	CASSYSLQVGIQYF
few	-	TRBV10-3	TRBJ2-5	TGTGCCACCCAGACGGACCAAGAGACCCAGTACTTC	CATQTDQETQYF
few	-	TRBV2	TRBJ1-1	TGTGCGATCCAGAACGCGGCACCCACTGAAGCTTTCTTT	CAIQNAAPTEAFF
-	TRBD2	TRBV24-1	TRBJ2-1	TGTGCCACCGCAAGCGGGGGGGAGCAGTTCTTC	CATASGGEQFF
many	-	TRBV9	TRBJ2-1	TGTGCCAGCAGCGTAGGATCTAGACCTACCTACAATGAGCAGTTCTTC	CASSVGSRPTYNEQFF
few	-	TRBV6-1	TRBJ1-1	TGTGCCAGCAGTCGGCCCTCAGGGATTCTGAACACTGAAGCTTTCTTT	CASSRPSGILNTEAFF
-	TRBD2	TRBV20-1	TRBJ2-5	TGCAGTGCTCCCCTCCCGGGGGGGGGAGAGACCCAGTACTTC	CSAPLPGGGETQYF
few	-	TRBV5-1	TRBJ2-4	TGCGCCAGCAGCGTCGACGGAGCCAAAAACATTCAGTACTTC	CASSVDGAKNIQYF
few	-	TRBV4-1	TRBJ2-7	TGCGCCAGCGAACGAGCCGGCGAGCAGTACTTC	CASERAGEQYF
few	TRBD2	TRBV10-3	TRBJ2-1	TGTGCCATCAGTGAGTCTGATGTCAGCGGGGGAAATGAGCAGTTCTTC	CAISESDVSGGNEQFF
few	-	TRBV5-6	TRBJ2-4	TGTGCCAGCCTACTGGGGACCAAAAACATTCAGTACTTC	CASLLGTKNIQYF
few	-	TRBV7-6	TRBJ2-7	TGTGCCAGCAGCTTAGGAGAAACAGGTTGGGGCTCCTACGAGCAGTACTTC	CASSLGETGWGSYEQYF
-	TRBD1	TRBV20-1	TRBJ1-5	TGCAGTGCTACCCCGGGACAGCTGAATCAGCCCCAGCATTTT	CSATPGQLNQPQHF
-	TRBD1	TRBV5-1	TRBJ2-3	TGCGCCAGCATCCAGGGGGACGACAGGACCACAGATACGCAGTATTTT	CASIQGDDRTTDTQYF
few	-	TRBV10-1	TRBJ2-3	TGCGCCAGCAGCGATCCGGGGTCACGAGATACGCAGTATTTT	CASSDPGSRDTQYF
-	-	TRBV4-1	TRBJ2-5	TGCGCCAGCAGCCACGTTGGAGGACCAGGAGGGACCCAGTACTTC	CASSHVGGPGGTQYF
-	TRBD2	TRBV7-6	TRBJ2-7	TGTGCCAGCAGCTCGATCCTAGCGGGAGGGCCTTACGAGCAGTACTTC	CASSSILAGGPYEQYF
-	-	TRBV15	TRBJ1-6	TGTGCCACCAGCAGAGATGTATCGGGAGTAAATTCACCCCTCCACTTT	CATSRDVSGVNSPLHF
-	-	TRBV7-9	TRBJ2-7	TGTGCCAGCAGCCCCCCCAGTCAACGGTTCGGTCTCTACGAGCAGTACTTC	CASSPPSQRFGLYEQYF
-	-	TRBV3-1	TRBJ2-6	TGTGCCAGCAGCCAAGTTCAAGGACTATCGACCGGGGCCAACGTCCTGACTTTC	CASSQVQGLSTGANVLTF
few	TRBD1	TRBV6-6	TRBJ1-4	TGTGCCAGCAATGACAGGGGCAATGAAAAACTGTTTTTT	CASNDRGNEKLFF
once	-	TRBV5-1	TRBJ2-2	TGCGCCAGCAGCTTGGAAGGTGTTGAAAACACCGGGGAGCTGTTTTTT	CASSLEGVENTGELFF
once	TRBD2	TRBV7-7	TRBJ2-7	TGTGCCAGCAGCCCAAGGAGCGGGGGCGAGCAGTACTTC	CASSPRSGGEQYF